This T cell receptor beta chain appears in the sequencing data of a study of blood T cell repertoires in COVID-19. Across the whole study: The origin of the acute and convalescent COVID-19 samples was the United States, Italy and Spain. T cells, B-cell-depleted T cells, or PBMCs provided the cDNA or gDNA that served as material.

Germline loops: CDR1 SEHNR, CDR2 FQNEAQ (reference sequence). The CDR3 has 16 amino acids. Trimming took 2 bases from V and 4 from J, leaving 17 bases between them. Measured with immunoSEQ multiplex PCR; TCRdb has only the in-frame clones, and not every one. The profile shows approximately 350,000 clones, approximately 90% of them singletons. Recruits, aged roughly 18 to 89 years, lived in 20 to 30 US areas. Donors of Cohort 3 who recovered were those that had two negative PCRs, clearance, or symptom resolution. The clonotype originates from a man aged 18 to 35 who had recovered from COVID-19. V gene TRBV7-9 combines with J gene TRBJ1-1, with D perhaps matching TRBD1 (6 bases). The sample consisted of PBMCs or T cells enriched from blood (not recorded which). CDR3 amino acids: CASSLTRTEPRTEAFF. The DNA of the CDR3 is TGTGCCAGCAGCTTAACTAGGACAGAGCCACGCACTGAAGCTTTCTTT.